This paragraph reports one TCR beta chain. The sample holds one count of this clonotype. Its specific antigen is unknown. No per-base quality is available; no much larger clone lies one base away. Evidence from one read is weak. Total RNA was extracted from the cultured T cells with TRIzol reagent. 5' rapid amplification of cDNA ends (5'RACE) was used to amplify TCRbeta libraries from RNA. Before sequencing, Qubit, an Agilent instrument, and quantitative PCR were used to check library concentration and integrity. A commercial service provider sequenced the qualified libraries on Illumina HiSeq or MiSeq. The source study handled its data this way. MiXCR version 1.8.2 was used to identify TCR sequences in each sample. Qualified clones required a CDR3 longer than four amino acids, an in-frame nucleotide length, and no stop codon. A read containing the complete CDR3 structure was defined as an effective read. Validation of expanded clones was performed by RT-PCR with 24 Vbeta primers, GeneScan spectratyping, and Sanger sequencing. TCRdb reworked the public reads: Q25 trimming with fastp, MiXCR clone assembly, productive beta chains retained. Each entry merges the rows of one CDR3 protein and shows their most common DNA and genes. V and J calls and clone size were set by TCRdb, not the authors. This sample comprises about 15,000 distinct CDR3 sequences, 39% of them detected only once. Approximately 8.7% of the sample comes from the top ten.

The data are from a study of T cell repertoires and leukemia-associated antigens (dated by TCRdb to the late 2010s). A note on the overall study: Around 17 million effective reads were obtained overall, with each sample giving about 5.1 to 7 million read pairs and roughly 3 to 5.0 million effective reads. Using in vitro peptide stimulation of healthy T cells, the study set out to figure out what antigen is recognized by a TCR Vbeta21 clone that had previously been found in CML patients.

Measured from the cysteine to the phenylalanine, the CDR3 is 10 residues long. The CDR3 DNA has 30 bases and is translated from base 1. The germline V gene gives CDR1 as SQVTM and CDR2 as ANQGSEA. Cut back by 8 bases and 8 bases, the V and J ends lie 10 bases apart. Findings and caveats that apply to the study as a whole: Direct testing of the expanded clones' antigen specificity and function was not done, and further investigation was required. The four groups showed no significant differences in numbers of Vbeta genes (about 59), Jbeta genes (approximately 13), VDJ rearrangements, or unique CDR3s.

As a first step, CD3+ T cells were rested overnight at 2.5 million to 3 million cells/mL in RPMI 1640 lacking fetal bovine serum. MACS immunomagnetic beads were used, per the manufacturer's instructions, to isolate CD3+ T cells from PBMCs. The sample comprised CD3+ T cells sorted from blood and cultured. The receptor was isolated from a female donor in good health. The receptor chain draws on TRBV29-1 and TRBJ2-1, with the identity of the D gene unclear. CDR3 sequence: CSPEDHEQFF. The sequenced DNA: TGCAGCCCAGAGGACCATGAGCAGTTCTTC.